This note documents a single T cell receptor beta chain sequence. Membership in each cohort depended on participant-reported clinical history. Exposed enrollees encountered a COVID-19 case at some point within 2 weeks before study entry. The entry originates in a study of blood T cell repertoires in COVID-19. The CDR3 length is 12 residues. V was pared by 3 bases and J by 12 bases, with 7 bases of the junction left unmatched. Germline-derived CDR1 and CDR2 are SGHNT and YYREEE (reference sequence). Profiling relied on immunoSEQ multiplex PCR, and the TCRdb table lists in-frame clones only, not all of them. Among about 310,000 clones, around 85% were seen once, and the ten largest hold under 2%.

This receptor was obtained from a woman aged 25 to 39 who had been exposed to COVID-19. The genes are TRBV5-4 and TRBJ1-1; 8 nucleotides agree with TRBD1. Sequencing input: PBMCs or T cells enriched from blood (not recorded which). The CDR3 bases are TGTGCCAGCAGCTCCCCAGGGGGCATAACTTTCTTT. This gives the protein CASSSPGGITFF.